Given below is one T cell receptor beta chain in context. Antigen: not known. A sample-barcoded 5' primer and a J-beta primer mix were used in a second PCR of about 7 to 12 cycles. Using its own MiXCR run on the 5' RACE reads, TCRdb lists one record per CDR3 protein. This table holds about 560,000 distinct CDR3 sequences, about a quarter found once. The germline V gene encodes CDR1 DFQATT and CDR2 SNEGSKA (reference sequence). V dropped 0 bases and J dropped 0 bases, with 6 bases sitting between them. CDR3 size: 15 residues. The data belong to a study of blood T cells in healthy people across ages. Study-wide findings and caveats: As age increased, TCR beta diversity per million T cells fell in a roughly linear fashion. Diversity was higher, and naive CD4+ cells more numerous, in long-lived donors than in aged donors.

These same data were also listed under a study on T cells of mothers and their children. That study adds: Not a single persistent microchimeric T cell clone was detected.

Specimen: blood. V gene TRBV20-1 combines with J gene TRBJ2-6; D ambiguous. The receptor's source is a boy between 2 and 10 years old in good health. CDR3 loop: CSARDRFSGANVLTF. The CDR3 DNA reads as TGCAGTGCTAGAGATCGGTTCTCTGGGGCCAACGTCCTGACTTTC.